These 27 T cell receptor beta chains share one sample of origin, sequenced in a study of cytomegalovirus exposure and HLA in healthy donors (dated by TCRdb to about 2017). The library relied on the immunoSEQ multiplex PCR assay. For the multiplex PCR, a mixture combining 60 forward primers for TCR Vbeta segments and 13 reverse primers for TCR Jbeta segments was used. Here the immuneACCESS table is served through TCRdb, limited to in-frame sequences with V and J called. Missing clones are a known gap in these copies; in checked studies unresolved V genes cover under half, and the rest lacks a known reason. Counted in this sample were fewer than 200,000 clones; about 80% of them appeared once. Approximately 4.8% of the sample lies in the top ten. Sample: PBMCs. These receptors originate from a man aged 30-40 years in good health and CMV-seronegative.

The CDR3 region is CASSLDRAGLDEQFF. In DNA form, the CDR3 reads TGTGCCAGCAGCTTGGATCGAGCGGGGTTGGATGAGCAGTTCTTC. J is TRBJ2-1 and V is TRBV5-4, with 7 positions matching TRBD2. CDR1 and CDR2 from the germline V gene are SGHNT and YYREEE (reference sequence). The CDR3 consists of 15 residues. Unmatched junction bases numbered 8, after V lost 0 bases and J lost 8 bases.

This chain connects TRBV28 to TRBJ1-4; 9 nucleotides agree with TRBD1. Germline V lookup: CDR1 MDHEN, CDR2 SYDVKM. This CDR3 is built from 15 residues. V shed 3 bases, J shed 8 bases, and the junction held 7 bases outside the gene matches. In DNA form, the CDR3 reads TGTGCCAGCAGTTTCCCTGGACAGGGGCGGGAAAAACTGTTTTTT. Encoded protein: CASSFPGQGREKLFF.

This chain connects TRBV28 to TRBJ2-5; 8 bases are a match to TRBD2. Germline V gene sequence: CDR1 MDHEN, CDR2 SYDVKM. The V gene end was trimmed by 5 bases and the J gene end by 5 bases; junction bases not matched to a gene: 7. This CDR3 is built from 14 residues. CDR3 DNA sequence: TGTGCCAGCAGTAAGGCGGGAGGTTTGGAGACCCAGTACTTC. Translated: CASSKAGGLETQYF.

CDR3 DNA sequence: TGTGCCAGCCATCCTTTTGAGGGAGGCACCATATATTTT. Amino acid sequence: CASHPFEGGTIYF. The rearrangement uses TRBV7-9 and TRBJ1-3; D not resolved. Germline CDR1 and CDR2: SEHNR and FQNEAQ (reference sequence). The V gene lost 8 bases and the J gene lost 9 bases, with 17 bases spanning the gap. The length of the CDR3 is 13 residues.

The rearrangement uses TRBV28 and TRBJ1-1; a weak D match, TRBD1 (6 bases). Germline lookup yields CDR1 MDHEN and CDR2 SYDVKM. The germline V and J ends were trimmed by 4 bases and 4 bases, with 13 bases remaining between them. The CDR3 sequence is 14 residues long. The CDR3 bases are TGTGCCAGCAGTTATCGGGCAGGGGCCACTGAAGCTTTCTTT. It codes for CASSYRAGATEAFF.

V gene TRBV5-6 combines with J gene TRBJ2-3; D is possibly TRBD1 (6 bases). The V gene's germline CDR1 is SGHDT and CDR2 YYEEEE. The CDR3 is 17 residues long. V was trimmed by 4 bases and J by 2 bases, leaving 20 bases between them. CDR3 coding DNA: TGTGCCAGCAGCCATTTAACCGGGACACAAGCCACAGATACGCAGTATTTT. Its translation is CASSHLTGTQATDTQYF.

This CDR3 reads CASSTTKARNYGYTF. In nucleotides, the CDR3 is TGTGCCAGCAGCACTACGAAGGCGAGGAACTATGGCTACACCTTC. This chain links TRBV7-8 with TRBJ1-2; the D is unclear. CDR1 is SGHVS, CDR2 FQNEAQ, per germline. Trimming cost V 5 bases and J 2 bases, with 15 bases left between them. The CDR3 totals 15 residues.

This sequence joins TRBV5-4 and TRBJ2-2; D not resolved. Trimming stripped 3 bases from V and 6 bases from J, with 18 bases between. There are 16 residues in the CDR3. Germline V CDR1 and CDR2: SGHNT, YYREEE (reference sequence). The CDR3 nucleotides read TGTGCCAGCAGCTCGGCAGGATCCCTTATCGCCGGGGAGCTGTTTTTT. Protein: CASSSAGSLIAGELFF.

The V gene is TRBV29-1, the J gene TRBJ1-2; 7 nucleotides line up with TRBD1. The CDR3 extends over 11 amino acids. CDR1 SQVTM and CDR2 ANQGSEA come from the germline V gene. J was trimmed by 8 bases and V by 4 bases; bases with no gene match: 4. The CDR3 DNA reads TGCAGCGTTGCCCAGGGGGAAGGCTACACCTTC. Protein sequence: CSVAQGEGYTF.

The CDR3 DNA sequence: TGCGCCAGCAGTCAATCATCCGGGACAGGAGGGAACCATGGCTACACCTTC. Amino acid sequence: CASSQSSGTGGNHGYTF. The V gene is TRBV23-1, the J gene TRBJ1-2; 8 bases are a match to TRBD1. TRBV23-1 is annotated as an ORF whose role is uncertain. The V gene end was trimmed by 0 bases and the J gene end by 6 bases; junction bases not matched to a gene: 12. CDR3 size: 17 residues.

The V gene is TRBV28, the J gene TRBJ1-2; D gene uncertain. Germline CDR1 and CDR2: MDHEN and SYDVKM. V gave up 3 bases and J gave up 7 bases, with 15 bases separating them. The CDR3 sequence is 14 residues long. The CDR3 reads CASSFGQVNGGYTF. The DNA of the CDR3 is TGTGCCAGCAGTTTTGGTCAGGTCAACGGTGGCTACACCTTC.

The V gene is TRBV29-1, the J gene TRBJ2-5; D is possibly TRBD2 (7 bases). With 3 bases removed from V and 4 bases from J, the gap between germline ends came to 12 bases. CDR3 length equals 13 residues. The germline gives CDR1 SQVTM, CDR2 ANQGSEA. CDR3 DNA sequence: TGCAGCGTTGAGGGGGGGCGAGGAGAGACCCAGTACTTC. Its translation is CSVEGGRGETQYF.

The CDR3 DNA reads as TGTGCCAGCAGCGGACAGGGCTTAACTAATGAAAAACTGTTTTTT. Translated, it gives CASSGQGLTNEKLFF. The V call is TRBV7-2, the J call TRBJ1-4, with 8 bases matching TRBD1. The germline gives CDR1 SGHTA, CDR2 FQGNSA. CDR3 length equals 15 residues. V gave up 5 bases and J gave up 1 base; unmatched junction bases: 3.

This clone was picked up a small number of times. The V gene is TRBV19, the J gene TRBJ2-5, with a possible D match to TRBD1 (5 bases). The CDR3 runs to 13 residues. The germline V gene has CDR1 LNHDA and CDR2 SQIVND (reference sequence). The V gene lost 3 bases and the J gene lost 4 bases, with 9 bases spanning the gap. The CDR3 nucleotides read TGTGCCAGTAGTATGGGGCAGAGAGAGACCCAGTACTTC. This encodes CASSMGQRETQYF.

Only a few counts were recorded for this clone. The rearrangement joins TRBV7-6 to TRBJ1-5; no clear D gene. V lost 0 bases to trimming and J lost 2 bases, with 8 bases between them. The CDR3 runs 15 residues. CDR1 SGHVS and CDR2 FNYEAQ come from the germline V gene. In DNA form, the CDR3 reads TGTGCCAGCAGCTTAGCCTCGGGAGGCAATCAGCCCCAGCATTTT. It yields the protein CASSLASGGNQPQHF.

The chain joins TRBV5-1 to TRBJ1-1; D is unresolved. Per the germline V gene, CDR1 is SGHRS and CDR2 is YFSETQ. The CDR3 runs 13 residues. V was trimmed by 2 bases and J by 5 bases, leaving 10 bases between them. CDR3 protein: CASSLTGSTEAFF. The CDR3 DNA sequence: TGCGCCAGCAGCTTAACGGGGTCGACTGAAGCTTTCTTT.

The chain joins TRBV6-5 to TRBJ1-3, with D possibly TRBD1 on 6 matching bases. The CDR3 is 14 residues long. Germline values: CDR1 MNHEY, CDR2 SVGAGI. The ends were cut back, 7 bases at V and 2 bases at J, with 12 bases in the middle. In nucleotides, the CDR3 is TGTGCCAGCACCCCGGACAGCACTGGAAACACCATATATTTT. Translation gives CASTPDSTGNTIYF.

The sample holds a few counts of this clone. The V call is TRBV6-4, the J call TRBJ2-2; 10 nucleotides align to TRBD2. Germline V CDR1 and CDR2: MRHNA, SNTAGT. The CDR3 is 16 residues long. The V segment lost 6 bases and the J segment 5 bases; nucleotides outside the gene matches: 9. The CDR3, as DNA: TGTGCCAGCAGCCAAACTAGCGGGACCGGGACCGGGGAGCTGTTTTTT. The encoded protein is CASSQTSGTGTGELFF.

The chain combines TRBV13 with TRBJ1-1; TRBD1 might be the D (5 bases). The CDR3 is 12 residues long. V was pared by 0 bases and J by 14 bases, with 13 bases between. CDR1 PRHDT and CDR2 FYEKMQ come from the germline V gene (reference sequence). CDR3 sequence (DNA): TGTGCCAGCAGCTTAGGCTTGATTGGGGGGTTCTTT. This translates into CASSLGLIGGFF.

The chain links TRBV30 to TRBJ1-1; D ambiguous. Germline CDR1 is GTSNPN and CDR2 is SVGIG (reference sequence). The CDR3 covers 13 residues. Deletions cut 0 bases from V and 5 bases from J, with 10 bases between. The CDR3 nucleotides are TGTGCCTGGAGTGTAACAGCAATAACTGAAGCTTTCTTT. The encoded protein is CAWSVTAITEAFF.

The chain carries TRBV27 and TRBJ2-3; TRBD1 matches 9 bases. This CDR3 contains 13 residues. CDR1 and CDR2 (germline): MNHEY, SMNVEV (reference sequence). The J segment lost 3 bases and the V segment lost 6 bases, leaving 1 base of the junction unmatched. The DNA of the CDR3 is TGTGCCAGCAGGGGACAGGGAACAGATACGCAGTATTTT. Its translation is CASRGQGTDTQYF.

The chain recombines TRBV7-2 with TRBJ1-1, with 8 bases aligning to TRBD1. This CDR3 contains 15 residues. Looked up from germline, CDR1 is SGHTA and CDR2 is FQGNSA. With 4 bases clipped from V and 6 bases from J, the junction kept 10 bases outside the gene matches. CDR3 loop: CASSYQIGTGSEAFF. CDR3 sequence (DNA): TGTGCCAGCAGCTACCAAATCGGGACAGGCTCTGAAGCTTTCTTT. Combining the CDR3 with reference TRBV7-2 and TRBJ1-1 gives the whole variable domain GAGVSQSPSNKVTEKGKDVELRCDPISGHTALYWYRQSLGQGLEFLIYFQGNSAPDKSGLPSDRFSAERTGGSVSTLTIQRTQQEDSAVYLCASSYQIGTGSEAFFGQGTRLTVV.

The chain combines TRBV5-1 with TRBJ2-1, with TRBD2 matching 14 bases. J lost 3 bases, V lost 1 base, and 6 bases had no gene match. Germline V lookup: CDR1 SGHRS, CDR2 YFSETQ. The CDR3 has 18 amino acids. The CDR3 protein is CASSLSTSGGAVYNEQFF. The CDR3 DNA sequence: TGCGCCAGCAGCTTGTCGACTAGCGGGGGGGCGGTCTACAATGAGCAGTTCTTC.

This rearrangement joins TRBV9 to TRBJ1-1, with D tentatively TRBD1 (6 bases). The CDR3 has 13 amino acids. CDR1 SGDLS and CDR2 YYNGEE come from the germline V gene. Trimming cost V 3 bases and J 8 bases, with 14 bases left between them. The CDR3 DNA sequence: TGTGCCAGCAGCGCCCACCGCGACAGGGAAGCTTTCTTT. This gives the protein CASSAHRDREAFF.

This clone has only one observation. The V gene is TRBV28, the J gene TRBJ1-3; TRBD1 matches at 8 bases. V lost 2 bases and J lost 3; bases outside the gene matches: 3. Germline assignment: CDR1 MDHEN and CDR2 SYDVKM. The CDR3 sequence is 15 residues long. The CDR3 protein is CASSLDRGNGNTIYF. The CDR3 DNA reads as TGTGCCAGCAGTTTAGACAGGGGAAATGGAAACACCATATATTTT.

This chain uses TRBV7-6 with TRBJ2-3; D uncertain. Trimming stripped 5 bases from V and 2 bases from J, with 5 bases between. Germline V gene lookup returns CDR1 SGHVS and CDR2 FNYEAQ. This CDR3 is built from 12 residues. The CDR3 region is CASSPYTDTQYF. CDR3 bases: TGTGCCAGCAGCCCCTACACAGATACGCAGTATTTT. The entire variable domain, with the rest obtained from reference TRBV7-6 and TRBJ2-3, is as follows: GAGVSQSPRYKVTKRGQDVALRCDPISGHVSLYWYRQALGQGPEFLTYFNYEAQQDKSGLPNDRFSAERPEGSISTLTIQRTEQRDSAMYRCASSPYTDTQYFGPGTRLTVL.

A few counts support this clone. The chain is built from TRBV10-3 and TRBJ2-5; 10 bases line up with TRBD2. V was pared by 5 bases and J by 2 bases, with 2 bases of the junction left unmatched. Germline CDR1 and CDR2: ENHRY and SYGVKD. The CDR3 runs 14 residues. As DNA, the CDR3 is TGTGCCATCAGTACACTAGCGGGGCAAGAGACCCAGTACTTC. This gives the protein CAISTLAGQETQYF.